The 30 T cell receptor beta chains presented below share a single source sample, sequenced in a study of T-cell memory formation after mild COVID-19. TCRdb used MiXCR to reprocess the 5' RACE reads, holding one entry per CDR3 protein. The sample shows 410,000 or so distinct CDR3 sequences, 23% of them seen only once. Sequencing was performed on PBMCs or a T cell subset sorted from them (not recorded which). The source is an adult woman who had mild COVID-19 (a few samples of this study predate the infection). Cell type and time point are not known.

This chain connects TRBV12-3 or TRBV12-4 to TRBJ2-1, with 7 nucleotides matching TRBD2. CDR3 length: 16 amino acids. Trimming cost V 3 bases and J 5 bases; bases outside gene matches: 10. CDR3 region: CASSFLSGGWDNEQFF. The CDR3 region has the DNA TGTGCCAGCAGTTTCTTGTCCGGGGGGTGGGACAATGAGCAGTTCTTC.

CDR3 nucleotides: TGTGCCAGCAGTCCCTCCCTTGGAGTAGCGGGCGACACAGATACGCAGTATTTT. It translates to CASSPSLGVAGDTDTQYF. V and J are TRBV12-3 or TRBV12-4 and TRBJ2-3, with TRBD2 matching over 7 bases. The CDR3 runs to 18 residues. V dropped 5 bases and J dropped 2; count of bases not matched to a gene: 16.

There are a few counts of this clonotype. CDR3: CASSPGQGKGELFF. CDR3 DNA sequence: TGCGCCAGCAGCCCGGGACAGGGAAAAGGGGAGCTGTTTTTT. The chain employs TRBV4-1 and TRBJ2-2, with TRBD1 matching over 9 bases. Trimming removed 4 bases from V and 8 bases from J; junction bases left unmatched: 5. The CDR3 has 14 residues. Germline CDR1 reads MGHRA; CDR2 reads YSYEKL.

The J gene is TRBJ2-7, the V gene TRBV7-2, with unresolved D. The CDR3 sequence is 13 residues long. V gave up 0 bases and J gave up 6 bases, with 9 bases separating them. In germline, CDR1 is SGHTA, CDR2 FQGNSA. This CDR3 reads CASSLAGMGEQYF. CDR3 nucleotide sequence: TGTGCCAGCAGCTTAGCGGGGATGGGCGAGCAGTACTTC.

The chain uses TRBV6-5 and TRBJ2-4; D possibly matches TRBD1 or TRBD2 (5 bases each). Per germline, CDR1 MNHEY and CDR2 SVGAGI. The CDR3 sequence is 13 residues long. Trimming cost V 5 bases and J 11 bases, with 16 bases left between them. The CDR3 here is CASSGGTLTLQYF. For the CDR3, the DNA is TGTGCCAGCAGTGGGGGAACTCTCACTCTTCAGTACTTC.

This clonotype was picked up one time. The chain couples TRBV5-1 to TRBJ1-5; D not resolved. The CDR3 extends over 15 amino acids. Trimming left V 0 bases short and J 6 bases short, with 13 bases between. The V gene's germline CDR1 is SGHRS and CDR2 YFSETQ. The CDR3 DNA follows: TGCGCCAGCAGCTTGGGGGAGGGAGGCGGTCAGCCCCAGCATTTT. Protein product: CASSLGEGGGQPQHF.

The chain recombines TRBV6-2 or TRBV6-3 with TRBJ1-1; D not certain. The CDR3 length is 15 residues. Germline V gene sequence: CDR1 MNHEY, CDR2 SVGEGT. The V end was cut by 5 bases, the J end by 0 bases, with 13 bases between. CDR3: CASSPLGAMNTEAFF. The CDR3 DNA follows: TGTGCCAGCAGTCCCCTGGGAGCTATGAACACTGAAGCTTTCTTT.

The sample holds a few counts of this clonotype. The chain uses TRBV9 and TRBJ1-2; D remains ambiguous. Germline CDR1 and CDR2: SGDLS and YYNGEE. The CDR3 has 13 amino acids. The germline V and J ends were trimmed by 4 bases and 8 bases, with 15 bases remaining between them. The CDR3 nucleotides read TGTGCCAGCAGCCCAGGAAGGGTGCGGGGCTACACCTTC. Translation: CASSPGRVRGYTF.

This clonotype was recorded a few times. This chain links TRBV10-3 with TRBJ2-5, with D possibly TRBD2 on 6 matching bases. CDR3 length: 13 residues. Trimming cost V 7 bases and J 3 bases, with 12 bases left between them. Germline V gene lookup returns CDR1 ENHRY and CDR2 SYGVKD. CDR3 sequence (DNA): TGTGCCATCAAAAACGGGGGAGAAGAGACCCAGTACTTC. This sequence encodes CAIKNGGEETQYF.

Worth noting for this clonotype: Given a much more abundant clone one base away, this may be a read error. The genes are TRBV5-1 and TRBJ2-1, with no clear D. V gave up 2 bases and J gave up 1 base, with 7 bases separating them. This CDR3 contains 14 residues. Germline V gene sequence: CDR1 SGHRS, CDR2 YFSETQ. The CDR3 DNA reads TGCGCCAGCAGCTTTGACTTTTCCTACAATGAGCAGTTCTTC. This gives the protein CASSFDFSYNEQFF.

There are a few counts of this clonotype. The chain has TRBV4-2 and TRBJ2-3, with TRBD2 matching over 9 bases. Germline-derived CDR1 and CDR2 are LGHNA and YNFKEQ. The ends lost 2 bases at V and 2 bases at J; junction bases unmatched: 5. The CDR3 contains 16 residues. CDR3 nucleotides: TGTGCCAGCAGCCAAATCGGCGGGGGGGCCACAGATACGCAGTATTTT. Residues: CASSQIGGGATDTQYF.

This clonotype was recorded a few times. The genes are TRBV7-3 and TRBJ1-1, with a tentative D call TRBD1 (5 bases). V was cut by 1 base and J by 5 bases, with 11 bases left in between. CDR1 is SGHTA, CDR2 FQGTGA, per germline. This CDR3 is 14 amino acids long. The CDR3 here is CASSLMGVVTEAFF. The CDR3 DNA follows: TGTGCCAGCAGCTTAATGGGGGTGGTGACTGAAGCTTTCTTT.

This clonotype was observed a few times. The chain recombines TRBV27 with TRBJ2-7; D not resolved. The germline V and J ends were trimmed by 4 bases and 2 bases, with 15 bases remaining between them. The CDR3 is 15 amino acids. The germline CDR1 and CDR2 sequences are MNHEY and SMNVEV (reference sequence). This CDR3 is CASSSRTGWAYEQYF. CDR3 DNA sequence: TGTGCCAGCAGTTCCAGAACTGGGTGGGCCTACGAGCAGTACTTC.

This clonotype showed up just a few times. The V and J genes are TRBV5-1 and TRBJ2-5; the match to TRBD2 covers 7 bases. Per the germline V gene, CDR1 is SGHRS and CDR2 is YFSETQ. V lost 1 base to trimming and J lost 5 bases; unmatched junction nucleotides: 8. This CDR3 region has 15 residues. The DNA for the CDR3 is TGCGCCAGCAGCTTGAGGCGGGGGTCTAGGGAGACCCAGTACTTC. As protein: CASSLRRGSRETQYF.

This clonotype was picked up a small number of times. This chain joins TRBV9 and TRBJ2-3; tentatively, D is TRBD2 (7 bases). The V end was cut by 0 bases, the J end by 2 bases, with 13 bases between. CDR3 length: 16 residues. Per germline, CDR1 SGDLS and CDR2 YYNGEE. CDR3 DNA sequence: TGTGCCAGCAGCGTAGGCGGCGGGGGCCCCACAGATACGCAGTATTTT. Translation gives CASSVGGGGPTDTQYF.

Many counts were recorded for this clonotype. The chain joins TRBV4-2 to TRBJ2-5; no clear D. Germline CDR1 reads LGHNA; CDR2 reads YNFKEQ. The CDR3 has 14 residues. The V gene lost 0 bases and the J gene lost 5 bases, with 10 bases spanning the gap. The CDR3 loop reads CASSQEVGMETQYF. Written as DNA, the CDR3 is TGTGCCAGCAGCCAAGAGGTGGGAATGGAGACCCAGTACTTC.

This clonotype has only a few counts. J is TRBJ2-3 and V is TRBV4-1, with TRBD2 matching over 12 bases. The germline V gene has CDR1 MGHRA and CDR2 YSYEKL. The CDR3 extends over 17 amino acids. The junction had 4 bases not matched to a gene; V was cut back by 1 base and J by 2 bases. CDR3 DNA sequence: TGCGCCAGCAGCCAAGTAGCTAGCGGGGGGGCCACAGATACGCAGTATTTT. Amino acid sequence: CASSQVASGGATDTQYF.

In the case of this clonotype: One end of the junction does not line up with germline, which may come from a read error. CDR3 amino acids: CASCQERGDTQYF. The CDR3, as DNA: TGCGCCAGCTGCCAAGAGCGGGGAGATACGCAGTATTTT. This chain connects TRBV4-1 to TRBJ2-3, with 7 bases lining up with TRBD2. Germline loops: CDR1 MGHRA, CDR2 YSYEKL. The CDR3 has 13 amino acids.

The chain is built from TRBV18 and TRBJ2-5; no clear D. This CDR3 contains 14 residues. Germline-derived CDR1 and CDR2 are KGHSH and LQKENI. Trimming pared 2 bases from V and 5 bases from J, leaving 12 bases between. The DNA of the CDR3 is TGTGCCAGCTCACCATTGAAGGGCGCGGAGACCCAGTACTTC. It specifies CASSPLKGAETQYF. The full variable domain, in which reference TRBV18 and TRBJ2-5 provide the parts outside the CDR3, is NAGVMQNPRHLVRRRGQEARLRCSPMKGHSHVYWYRQLPEEGLKFMVYLQKENIIDESGMPKERFSAEFPKEGPSILRIQQVVRGDSAAYFCASSPLKGAETQYFGPGTRLLVL.

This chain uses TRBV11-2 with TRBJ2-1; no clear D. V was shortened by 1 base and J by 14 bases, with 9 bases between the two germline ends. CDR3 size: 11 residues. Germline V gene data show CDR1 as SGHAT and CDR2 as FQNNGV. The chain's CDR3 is CASSLGVKEFF. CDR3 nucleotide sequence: TGTGCCAGCAGCTTAGGAGTGAAAGAGTTCTTC.

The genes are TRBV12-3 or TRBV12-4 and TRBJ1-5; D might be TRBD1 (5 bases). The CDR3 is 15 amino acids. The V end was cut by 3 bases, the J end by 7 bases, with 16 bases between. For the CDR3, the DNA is TGTGCCAGCAGTTTTGTTTCGGGGGGTAACCAGCCCCAGCATTTT. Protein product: CASSFVSGGNQPQHF.

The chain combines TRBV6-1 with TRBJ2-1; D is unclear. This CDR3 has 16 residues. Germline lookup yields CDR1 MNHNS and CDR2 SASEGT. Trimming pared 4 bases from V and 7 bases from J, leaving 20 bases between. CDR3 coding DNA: TGTGCCAGCAGTGGTTACTTAGTATCCCGATTAAATGAGCAGTTCTTC. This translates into CASSGYLVSRLNEQFF.

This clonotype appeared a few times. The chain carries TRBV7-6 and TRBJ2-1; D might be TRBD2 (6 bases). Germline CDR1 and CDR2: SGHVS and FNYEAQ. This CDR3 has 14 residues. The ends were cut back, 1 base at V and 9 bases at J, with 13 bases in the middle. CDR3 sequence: CASSLGRDGPEQFF. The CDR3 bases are TGTGCCAGCAGCTTAGGGCGGGATGGTCCTGAGCAGTTCTTC.

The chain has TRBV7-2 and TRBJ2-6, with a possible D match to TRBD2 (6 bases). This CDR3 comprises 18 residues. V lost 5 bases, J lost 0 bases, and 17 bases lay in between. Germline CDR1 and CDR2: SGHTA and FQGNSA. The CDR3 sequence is CASSKTGTPRSGANVLTF. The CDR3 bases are TGTGCCAGCAGCAAAACCGGGACTCCTCGCTCTGGGGCCAACGTCCTGACTTTC.

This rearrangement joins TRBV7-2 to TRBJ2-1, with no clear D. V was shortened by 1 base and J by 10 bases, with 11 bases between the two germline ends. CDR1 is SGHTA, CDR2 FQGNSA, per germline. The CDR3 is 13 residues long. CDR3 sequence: CASSLDGAIEQFF. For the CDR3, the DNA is TGTGCCAGCAGCTTAGATGGTGCAATAGAGCAGTTCTTC.

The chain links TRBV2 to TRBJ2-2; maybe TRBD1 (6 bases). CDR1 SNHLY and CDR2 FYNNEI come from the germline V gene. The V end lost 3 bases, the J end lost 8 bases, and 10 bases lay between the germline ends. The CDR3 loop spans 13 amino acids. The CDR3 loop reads CASSEGAPGELFF. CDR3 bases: TGTGCCAGCAGTGAGGGGGCGCCTGGGGAGCTGTTTTTT.

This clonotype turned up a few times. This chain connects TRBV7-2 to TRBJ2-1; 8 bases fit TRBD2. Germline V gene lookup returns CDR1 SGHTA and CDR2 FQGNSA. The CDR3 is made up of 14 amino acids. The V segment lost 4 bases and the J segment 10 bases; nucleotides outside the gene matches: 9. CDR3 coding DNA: TGTGCCAGCAGCTCCACGGGAGGGCCGACGGAGCAGTTCTTC. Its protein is CASSSTGGPTEQFF.

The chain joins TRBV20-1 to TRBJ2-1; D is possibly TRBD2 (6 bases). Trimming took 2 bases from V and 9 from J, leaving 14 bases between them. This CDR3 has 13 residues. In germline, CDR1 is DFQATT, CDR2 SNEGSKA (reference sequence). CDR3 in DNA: TGCAGTGCTAGAAACGTAGCGGTCGGTGAGCAGTTCTTC. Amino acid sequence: CSARNVAVGEQFF.

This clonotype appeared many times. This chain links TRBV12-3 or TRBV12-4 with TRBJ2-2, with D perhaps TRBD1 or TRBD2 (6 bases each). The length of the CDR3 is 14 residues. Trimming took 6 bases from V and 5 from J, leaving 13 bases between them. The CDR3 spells CASRWGARTGELFF. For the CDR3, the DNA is TGTGCCAGCAGGTGGGGGGCGAGGACCGGGGAGCTGTTTTTT.

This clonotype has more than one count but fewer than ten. CDR3 nucleotides: TGCGCCAGCAGCCCTGGGGCTAGCGGGAGTAGAGAGACCCAGTACTTC. This sequence encodes CASSPGASGSRETQYF. V and J are TRBV5-1 and TRBJ2-5; 10 bases fit TRBD2. CDR1 SGHRS and CDR2 YFSETQ come from the germline V gene. With 4 bases clipped from V and 4 bases from J, the junction kept 10 bases outside the gene matches. CDR3 length: 16 residues. The full variable domain, with the rest looked up from reference TRBV5-1 and TRBJ2-5, is KAGVTQTPRYLIKTRGQQVTLSCSPISGHRSVSWYQQTPGQGLQFLFEYFSETQRNKGNFPGRFSGRQFSNSRSEMNVSTLELGDSALYLCASSPGASGSRETQYFGPGTRLLVL.